This T cell receptor (beta chain) was retrieved from a study of OX40 agonist ivuxolimab in advanced cancers. Study-wide background: The dose-escalation cohort had hepatocellular carcinoma, melanoma, renal cell or head and neck cancer. The dose-escalation cohort was around 83% male, with a mean age of about 60 years, ranging roughly 20 to 90. The study's findings and limits: Among the nonresponders, some also had low normalized T-cell clonal expansion.

Systemic immunosuppression or a history of autoimmune disease excluded patients. TCRdb keeps only in-frame clones here, not all; method: immunoSEQ multiplex PCR. The data contain 13,000 to 15,000 clones, approximately 80% of them singletons. V shed 3 bases and J shed 3 bases, with 9 bases lying between them. In germline, CDR1 is MGHRA, CDR2 YSYEKL. This CDR3 is built from 13 residues. Details on this clone: Its antigen is unidentified.

This chain uses TRBV4-1 with TRBJ2-7, with D unresolved. The source of this sequence is an adult with an advanced solid tumor such as melanoma, head and neck, liver or kidney cancer. Sequenced material: CD4+ or CD8+ T cells sorted from blood, taken in a trial of the OX40 agonist ivuxolimab. The DNA for the CDR3 is TGCGCCAGCAGCCAGGGTGGTTTCTACGAGCAGTACTTC. Translation gives CASSQGGFYEQYF.